Listed below are T cell receptor beta chains from one sample, sequenced in a study of blood T cell repertoires in COVID-19. Generated by immunoSEQ multiplex PCR, the TCRdb table keeps only in-frame clones and is missing some. Found here are around 97,000 clones, more than 80% of them singletons; the top ten hold about 12%. The sequenced sample consisted of peripheral blood. The origin of the receptors is a human donor in a cohort sampled during active COVID-19. Both conserved end residues are part of each CDR3. The D gene is left open where the match is weak. For some rows the clone size is stated as once, few or many, or as a class when expanded; others skip it.

d_call j_call clone_size v_call cdr3_nt cdr3_aa
TRBD1 TRBJ1-6 . TRBV7-2 TGTGCCAGCAGCTATCGGACAGGGTCCAATTCACCCCTCCACTTT CASSYRTGSNSPLHF
. TRBJ2-4 . TRBV5-6 TGTGCCAGCAGCTTTCCGGGCAAAAACATTCAGTACTTC CASSFPGKNIQYF
. TRBJ2-7 . TRBV28 TGTGCCAGCAGCAAACTAGCTTACGAGCAGTACTTC CASSKLAYEQYF
TRBD1 TRBJ1-3 . TRBV4-3 TGCGCCAGCAGCCAAGCAGGGGGCGGAAACACCATATATTTT CASSQAGGGNTIYF
. TRBJ1-5 . TRBV30 TGTGCCTGGAGTACAGGTATGGGCAATCAGCCCCAGCATTTT CAWSTGMGNQPQHF
. TRBJ2-2 few TRBV10-1 TGCGCCAGCAACTCCCGGTCTGGCGGGGAGCTGTTTTTT CASNSRSGGELFF
TRBD1 TRBJ1-4 . TRBV9 TGTGCCAGCAGCTCGGGACAGGGAGGCGAAAAACTGTTTTTT CASSSGQGGEKLFF
TRBD1 TRBJ1-4 . TRBV5-1 TGCGCCAGCAGACCGACAGGGCTGACTAATGAAAAACTGTTTTTT CASRPTGLTNEKLFF
. TRBJ1-1 once TRBV3-1/TRBV3-2 TGTGCCAGCAGCCAAGGAGCCGAAGCTTTCTTT CASSQGAEAFF
. TRBJ1-2 . TRBV12-5 TGTGCTAGTGGTTTACAGGGCCGCGGCTACACCTTC CASGLQGRGYTF
. TRBJ1-6 . TRBV5-8 TGTGCCAGCAGCCGCTCCGGGAGAGGGACCTATAATTCACCCCTCCACTTT CASSRSGRGTYNSPLHF
. TRBJ1-3 once TRBV7-2 TGTGCCAGCAGCTTAGCCGGGATCGGAAACACCATATATTTT CASSLAGIGNTIYF
TRBD2 TRBJ2-7 . TRBV3-1/TRBV3-2 TGTGCCAGCAGCCAAATAGCGGGGGGGCTTTTCGGAGAGCAGTACTTC CASSQIAGGLFGEQYF
TRBD1 TRBJ2-5 . TRBV28 TGTGCCAGCAGTGACGGGGGACAGGGAAAGACCCAGTACTTC CASSDGGQGKTQYF
. TRBJ2-6 . TRBV28 TGTGCCAGCAGTGTGAGTATTGCTGGGGCCAACGTCCTGACTTTC CASSVSIAGANVLTF
TRBD2 TRBJ2-3 . TRBV19 TGTGCCAGTAGTATGATCCTAGCGGGGGGCCCCGGAGATACGCAGTATTTT CASSMILAGGPGDTQYF